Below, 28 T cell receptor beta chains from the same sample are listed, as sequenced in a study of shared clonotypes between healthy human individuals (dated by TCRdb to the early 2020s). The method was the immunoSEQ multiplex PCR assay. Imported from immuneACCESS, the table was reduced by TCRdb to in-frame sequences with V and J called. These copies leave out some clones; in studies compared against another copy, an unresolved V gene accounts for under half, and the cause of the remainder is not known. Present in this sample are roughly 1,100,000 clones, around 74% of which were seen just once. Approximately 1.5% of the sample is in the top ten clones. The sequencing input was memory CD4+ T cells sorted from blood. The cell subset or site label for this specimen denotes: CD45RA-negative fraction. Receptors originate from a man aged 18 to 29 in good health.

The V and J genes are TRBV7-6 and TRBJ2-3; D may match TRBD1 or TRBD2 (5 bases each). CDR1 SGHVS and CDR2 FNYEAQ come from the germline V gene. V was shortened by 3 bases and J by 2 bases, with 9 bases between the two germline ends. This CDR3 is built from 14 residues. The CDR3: CASSFLGATDTQYF. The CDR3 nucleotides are TGTGCCAGCAGCTTCCTCGGGGCCACAGATACGCAGTATTTT.

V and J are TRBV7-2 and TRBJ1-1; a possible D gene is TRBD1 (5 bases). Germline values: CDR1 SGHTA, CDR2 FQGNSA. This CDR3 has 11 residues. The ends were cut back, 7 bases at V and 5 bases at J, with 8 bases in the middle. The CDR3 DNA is TGTGCCAGCACAGGGCGGACTGAAGCTTTCTTT. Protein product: CASTGRTEAFF.

As DNA, the CDR3 is TGCGCCAGCAGCTTGTGGGGCCCTAATGAAAAACTGTTTTTT. Its protein product is CASSLWGPNEKLFF. The chain carries TRBV5-1 and TRBJ1-4; D might be TRBD1 (5 bases). V lost 1 base, J lost 3 bases, and 7 bases lay in between. CDR1 is SGHRS, CDR2 YFSETQ, per germline. This CDR3 comprises 14 residues.

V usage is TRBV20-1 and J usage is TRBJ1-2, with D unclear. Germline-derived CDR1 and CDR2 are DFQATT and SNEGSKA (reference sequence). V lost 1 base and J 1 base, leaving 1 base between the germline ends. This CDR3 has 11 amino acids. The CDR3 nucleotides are TGCAGTGCTAGAGTTAACTATGGCTACACCTTC. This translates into CSARVNYGYTF.

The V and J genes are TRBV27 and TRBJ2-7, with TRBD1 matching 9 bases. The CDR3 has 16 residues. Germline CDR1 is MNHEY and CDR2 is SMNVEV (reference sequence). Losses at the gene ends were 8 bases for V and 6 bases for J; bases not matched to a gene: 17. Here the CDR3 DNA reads TGTGCCAGCTGGACCCCGTCGGGGACAGGGTTTTTCGAGCAGTACTTC. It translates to CASWTPSGTGFFEQYF.

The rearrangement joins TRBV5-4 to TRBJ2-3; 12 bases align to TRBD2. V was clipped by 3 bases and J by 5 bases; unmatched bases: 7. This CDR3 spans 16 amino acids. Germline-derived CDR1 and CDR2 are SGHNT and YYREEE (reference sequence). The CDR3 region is CASSSRLAGEVDTQYF. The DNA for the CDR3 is TGTGCCAGCAGCTCCCGACTAGCGGGGGAGGTAGATACGCAGTATTTT.

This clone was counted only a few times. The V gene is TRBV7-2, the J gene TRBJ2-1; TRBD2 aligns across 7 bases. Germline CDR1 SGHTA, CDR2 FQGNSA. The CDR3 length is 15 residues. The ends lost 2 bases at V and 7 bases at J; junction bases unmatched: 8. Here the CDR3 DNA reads TGTGCCAGCAGCTTATGGGCGGGAGCGTCGAATGAGCAGTTCTTC. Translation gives CASSLWAGASNEQFF.

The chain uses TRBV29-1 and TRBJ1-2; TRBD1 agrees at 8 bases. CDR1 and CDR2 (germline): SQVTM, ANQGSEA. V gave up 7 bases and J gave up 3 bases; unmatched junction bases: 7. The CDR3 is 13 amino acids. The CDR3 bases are TGCAGCGCCATGGGACAGGCGGACTATGGCTACACCTTC. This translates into CSAMGQADYGYTF.

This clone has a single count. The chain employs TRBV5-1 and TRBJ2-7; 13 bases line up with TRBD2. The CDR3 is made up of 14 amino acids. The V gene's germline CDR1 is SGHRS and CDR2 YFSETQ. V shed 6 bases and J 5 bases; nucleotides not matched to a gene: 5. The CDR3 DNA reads TGCGCCAGCACCCGGACTAGCGGGAGAGACGAGCAGTACTTC. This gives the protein CASTRTSGRDEQYF. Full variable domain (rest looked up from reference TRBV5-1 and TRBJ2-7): KAGVTQTPRYLIKTRGQQVTLSCSPISGHRSVSWYQQTPGQGLQFLFEYFSETQRNKGNFPGRFSGRQFSNSRSEMNVSTLELGDSALYLCASTRTSGRDEQYFGPGTRLTVT.

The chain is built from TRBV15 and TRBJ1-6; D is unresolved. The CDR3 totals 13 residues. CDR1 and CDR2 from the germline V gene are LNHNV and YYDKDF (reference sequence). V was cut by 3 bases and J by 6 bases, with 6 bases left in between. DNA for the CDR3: TGTGCCACCAGCAGTAACATTAATTCACCCCTCCACTTT. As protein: CATSSNINSPLHF.

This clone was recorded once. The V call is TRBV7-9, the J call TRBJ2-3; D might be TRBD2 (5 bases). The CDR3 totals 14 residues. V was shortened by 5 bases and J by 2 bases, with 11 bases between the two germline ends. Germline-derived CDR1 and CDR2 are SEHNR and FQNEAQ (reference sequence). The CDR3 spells CASSPTRATDTQYF. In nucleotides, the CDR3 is TGTGCCAGCAGCCCCACGAGGGCCACAGATACGCAGTATTTT.

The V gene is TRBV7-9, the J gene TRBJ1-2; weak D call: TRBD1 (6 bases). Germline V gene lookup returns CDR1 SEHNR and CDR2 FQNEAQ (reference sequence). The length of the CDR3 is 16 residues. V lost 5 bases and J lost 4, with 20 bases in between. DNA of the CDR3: TGTGCCAGCAGCCCATCCCCCGGGACACGATCCTATGGCTACACCTTC. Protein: CASSPSPGTRSYGYTF.

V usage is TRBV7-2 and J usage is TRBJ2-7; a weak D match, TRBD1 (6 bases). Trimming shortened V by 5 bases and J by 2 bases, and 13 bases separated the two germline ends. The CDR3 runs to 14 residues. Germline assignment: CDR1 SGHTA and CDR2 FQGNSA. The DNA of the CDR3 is TGTGCCAGCAGCCCAGAGGGGGTACCCTACGAGCAGTACTTC. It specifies CASSPEGVPYEQYF. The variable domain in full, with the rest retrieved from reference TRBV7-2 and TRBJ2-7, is GAGVSQSPSNKVTEKGKDVELRCDPISGHTALYWYRQSLGQGLEFLIYFQGNSAPDKSGLPSDRFSAERTGGSVSTLTIQRTQQEDSAVYLCASSPEGVPYEQYFGPGTRLTVT.

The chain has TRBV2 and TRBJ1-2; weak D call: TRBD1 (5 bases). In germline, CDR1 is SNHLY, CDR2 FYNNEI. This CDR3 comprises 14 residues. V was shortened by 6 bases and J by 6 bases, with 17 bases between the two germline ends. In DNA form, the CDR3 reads TGTGCCAGCAGCTTACACCGGGACGCTGATGGCTACACCTTC. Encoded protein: CASSLHRDADGYTF.

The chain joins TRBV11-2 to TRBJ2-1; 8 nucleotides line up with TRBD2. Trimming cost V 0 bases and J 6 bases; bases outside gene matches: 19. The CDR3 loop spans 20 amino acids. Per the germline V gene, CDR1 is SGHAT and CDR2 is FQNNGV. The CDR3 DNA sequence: TGTGCCAGCAGCTTAGAACGTGGGGCCTCAGGGCGCGGGGGGATCAATGAGCAGTTCTTC. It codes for CASSLERGASGRGGINEQFF.

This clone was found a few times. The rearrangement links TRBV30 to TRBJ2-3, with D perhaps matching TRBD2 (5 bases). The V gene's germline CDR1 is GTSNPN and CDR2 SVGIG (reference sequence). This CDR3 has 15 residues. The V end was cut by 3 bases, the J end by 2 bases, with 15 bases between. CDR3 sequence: CAWRSTEVHTDTQYF. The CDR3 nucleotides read TGTGCCTGGAGATCAACGGAGGTACACACAGATACGCAGTATTTT. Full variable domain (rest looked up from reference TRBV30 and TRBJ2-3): SQTIHQWPATLVQPVGSPLSLECTVEGTSNPNLYWYRQAAGRGLQLLFYSVGIGQISSEVPQNLSASRPQDRQFILSSKKLLLSDSGFYLCAWRSTEVHTDTQYFGPGTRLTVL.

The CDR3 here is CASSQAWTQETQYF. The CDR3 DNA reads TGTGCCAGCAGCCAAGCATGGACGCAAGAGACCCAGTACTTC. The chain links TRBV14 to TRBJ2-5; no clear D. The CDR3 spans 14 residues. Trimming took off 1 base at V and 2 bases at J, with 8 bases between the two ends. Per the germline V gene, CDR1 is SGHDN and CDR2 is FVKESK.

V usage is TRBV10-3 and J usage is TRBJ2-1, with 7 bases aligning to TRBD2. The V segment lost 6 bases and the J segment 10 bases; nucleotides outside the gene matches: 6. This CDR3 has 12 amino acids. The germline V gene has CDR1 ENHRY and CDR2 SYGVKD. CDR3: CAIRGSSGEQFF. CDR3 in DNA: TGTGCCATCAGGGGTTCTAGCGGAGAGCAGTTCTTC.

As DNA, the CDR3 is TGTGCCAGCACCTTCTCGAAAACAGATACGCAGTATTTT. Protein sequence: CASTFSKTDTQYF. This chain links TRBV7-2 with TRBJ2-3, with no clear D. Deletions cut 7 bases from V and 3 bases from J, with 11 bases between. Germline V gives CDR1 SGHTA, CDR2 FQGNSA. This CDR3 region has 13 residues.

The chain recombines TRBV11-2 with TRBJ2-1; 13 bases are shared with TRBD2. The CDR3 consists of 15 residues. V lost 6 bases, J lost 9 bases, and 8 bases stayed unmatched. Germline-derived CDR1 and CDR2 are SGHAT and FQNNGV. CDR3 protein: CASSPQRTSGGEQFF. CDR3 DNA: TGTGCCAGCAGTCCCCAGAGGACTAGCGGGGGTGAGCAGTTCTTC.

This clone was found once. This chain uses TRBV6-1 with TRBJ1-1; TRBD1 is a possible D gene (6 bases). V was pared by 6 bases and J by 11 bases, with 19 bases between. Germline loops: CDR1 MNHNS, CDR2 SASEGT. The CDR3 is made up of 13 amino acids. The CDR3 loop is CASSKTGPGGAFF. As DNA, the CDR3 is TGTGCCAGCAGCAAAACAGGGCCGGGAGGGGCTTTCTTT.

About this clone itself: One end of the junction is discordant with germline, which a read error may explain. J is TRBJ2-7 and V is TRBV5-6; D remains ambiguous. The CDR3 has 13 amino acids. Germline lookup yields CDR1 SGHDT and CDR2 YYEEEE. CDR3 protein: CSSSHTGPYEQYF. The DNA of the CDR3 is TGTTCCAGCAGCCACACCGGCCCCTACGAGCAGTACTTC.

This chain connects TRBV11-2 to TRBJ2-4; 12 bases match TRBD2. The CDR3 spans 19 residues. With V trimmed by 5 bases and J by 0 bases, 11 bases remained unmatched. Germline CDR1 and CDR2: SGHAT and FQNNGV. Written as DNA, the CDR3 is TGTGCCAGCAGCAGACTAGCGGGAGCGAGCGATCTAGCCAAAAACATTCAGTACTTC. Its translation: CASSRLAGASDLAKNIQYF. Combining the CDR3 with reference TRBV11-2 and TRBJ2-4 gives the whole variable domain EAGVAQSPRYKIIEKRQSVAFWCNPISGHATLYWYQQILGQGPKLLIQFQNNGVVDDSQLPKDRFSAERLKGVDSTLKIQPAKLEDSAVYLCASSRLAGASDLAKNIQYFGAGTRLSVL.

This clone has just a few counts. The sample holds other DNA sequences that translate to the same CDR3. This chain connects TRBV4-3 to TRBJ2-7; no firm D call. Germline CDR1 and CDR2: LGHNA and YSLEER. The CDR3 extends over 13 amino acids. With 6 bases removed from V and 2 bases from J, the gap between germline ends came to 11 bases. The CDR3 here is CASSSDLAYEQYF. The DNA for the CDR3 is TGCGCCAGCAGTTCCGACCTGGCCTACGAGCAGTACTTC.

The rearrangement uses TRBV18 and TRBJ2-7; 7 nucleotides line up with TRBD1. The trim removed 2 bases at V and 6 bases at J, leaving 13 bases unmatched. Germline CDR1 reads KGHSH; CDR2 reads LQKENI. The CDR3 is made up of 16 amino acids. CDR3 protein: CASSPWDSFSASEQYF. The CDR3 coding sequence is TGTGCCAGCTCACCATGGGACAGTTTCTCCGCTAGCGAGCAGTACTTC. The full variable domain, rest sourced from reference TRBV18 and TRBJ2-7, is NAGVMQNPRHLVRRRGQEARLRCSPMKGHSHVYWYRQLPEEGLKFMVYLQKENIIDESGMPKERFSAEFPKEGPSILRIQQVVRGDSAAYFCASSPWDSFSASEQYFGPGTRLTVT.

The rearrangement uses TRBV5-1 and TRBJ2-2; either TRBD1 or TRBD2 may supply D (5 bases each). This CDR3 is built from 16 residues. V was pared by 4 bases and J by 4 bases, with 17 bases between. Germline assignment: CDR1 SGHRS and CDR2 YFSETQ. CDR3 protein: CASSMQGPSSTGELFF. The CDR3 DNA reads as TGCGCCAGCAGCATGCAGGGACCGTCGTCCACCGGGGAGCTGTTTTTT.

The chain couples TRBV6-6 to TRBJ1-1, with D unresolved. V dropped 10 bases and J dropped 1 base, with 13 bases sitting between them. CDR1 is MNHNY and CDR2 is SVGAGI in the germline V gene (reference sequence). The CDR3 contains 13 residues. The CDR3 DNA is TGTGCCATCCGGAAAGGAGCGAACACTGAAGCTTTCTTT. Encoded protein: CAIRKGANTEAFF.

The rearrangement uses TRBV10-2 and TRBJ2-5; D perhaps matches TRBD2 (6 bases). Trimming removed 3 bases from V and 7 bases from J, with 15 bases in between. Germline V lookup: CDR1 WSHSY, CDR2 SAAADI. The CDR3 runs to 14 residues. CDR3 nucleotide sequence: TGCGCCAGCAGTGACGGGACTCGCCGGGGGACCCAGTACTTC. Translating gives CASSDGTRRGTQYF.